This T cell receptor (beta chain) originates from a study of cytomegalovirus exposure and HLA in healthy donors. About the research overall: From 150 million to 200 million T cells, an earlier analysis saw 120 million or so unique TCR beta sequences.

PCR employed 60 Vbeta and 13 Jbeta primers. Method: immunoSEQ multiplex PCR; TCRdb's copy keeps in-frame clones and lacks some. The data show 85,000 to 130,000 clones, with 60% to 85% seen just once and about 5% held by the top ten. Findings and caveats of the study: In an earlier analysis, productive rearrangement rates for most beta V segments clustered near 87% or 30%.

About this clone: Its antigen is still unknown.

Trimming cost V 4 bases and J 7 bases, with 22 bases left between them. CDR3 length: 17 amino acids. Germline lookup yields CDR1 MDHEN and CDR2 SYDVKM. This TCR derives from a woman younger than 35 in good health and CMV-seropositive. Sequenced sample: PBMCs. This sequence joins TRBV28 and TRBJ1-4; D perhaps matches TRBD1 (5 bases). The CDR3 spells CASSSPSISLQAEKLFF. DNA of the CDR3: TGTGCCAGCAGTTCCCCCTCAATTAGTTTACAGGCTGAAAAACTGTTTTTT. The full variable domain, completed using reference TRBV28 and TRBJ1-4, is DVKVTQSSRYLVKRTGEKVFLECVQDMDHENMFWYRQDPGLGLRLIYFSYDVKMKEKGDIPEGYSVSREKKERFSLILESASTNQTSMYLCASSSPSISLQAEKLFFGSGTQLSVL.